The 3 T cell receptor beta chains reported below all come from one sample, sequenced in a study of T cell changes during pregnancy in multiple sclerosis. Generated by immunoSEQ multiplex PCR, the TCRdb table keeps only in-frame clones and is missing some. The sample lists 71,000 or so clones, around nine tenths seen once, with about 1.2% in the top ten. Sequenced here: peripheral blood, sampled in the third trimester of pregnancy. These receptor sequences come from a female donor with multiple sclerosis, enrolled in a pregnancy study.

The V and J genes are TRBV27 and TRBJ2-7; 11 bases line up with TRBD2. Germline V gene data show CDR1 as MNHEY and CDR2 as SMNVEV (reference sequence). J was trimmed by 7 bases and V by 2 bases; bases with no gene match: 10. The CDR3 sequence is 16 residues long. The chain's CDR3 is CASSLATSGKVGEQYF. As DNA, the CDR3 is TGTGCCAGCAGTTTAGCGACTAGCGGGAAGGTCGGGGAGCAGTACTTC.

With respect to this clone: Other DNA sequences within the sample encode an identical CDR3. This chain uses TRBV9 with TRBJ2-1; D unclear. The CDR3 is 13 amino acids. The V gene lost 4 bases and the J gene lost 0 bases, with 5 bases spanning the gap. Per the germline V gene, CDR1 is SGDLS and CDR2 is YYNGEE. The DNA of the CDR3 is TGTGCCAGCAGCCCTCGCTCCTACAATGAGCAGTTCTTC. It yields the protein CASSPRSYNEQFF.

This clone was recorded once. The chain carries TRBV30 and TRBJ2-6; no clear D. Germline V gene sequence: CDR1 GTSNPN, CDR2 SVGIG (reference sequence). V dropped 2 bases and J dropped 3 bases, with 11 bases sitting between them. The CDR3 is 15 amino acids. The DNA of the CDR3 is TGTGCCTGGAGTTTTTCTGGGCTTGGGGCCAACGTCCTGACTTTC. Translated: CAWSFSGLGANVLTF.